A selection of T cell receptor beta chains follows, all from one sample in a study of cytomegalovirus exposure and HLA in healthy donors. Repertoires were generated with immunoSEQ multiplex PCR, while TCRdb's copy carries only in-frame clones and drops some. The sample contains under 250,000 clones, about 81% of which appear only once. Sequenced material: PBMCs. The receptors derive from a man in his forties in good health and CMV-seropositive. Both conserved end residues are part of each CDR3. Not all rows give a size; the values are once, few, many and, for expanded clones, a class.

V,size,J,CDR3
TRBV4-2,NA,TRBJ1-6,CASSQVRGRDNSPLHF
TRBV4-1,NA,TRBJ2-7,CASSHPGQGIYEQYF
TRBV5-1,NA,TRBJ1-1,CASSLPSGTGSIAEAFF
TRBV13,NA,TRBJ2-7,CASSKPGHQSEQYF
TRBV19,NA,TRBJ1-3,CASSIEGAPPSGNTIYF
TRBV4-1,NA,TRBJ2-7,CASSYPGTSGYEQYF
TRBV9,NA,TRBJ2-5,CASSVDSGIETQYF
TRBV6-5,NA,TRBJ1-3,CASSHRDFGNTIYF
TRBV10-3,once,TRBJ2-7,CAIREGLGKNYEQYF
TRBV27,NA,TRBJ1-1,CATHGGLDTEAFF
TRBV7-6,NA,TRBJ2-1,CASSPHLGNNEQFF
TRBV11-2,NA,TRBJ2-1,CASGSVRNYNEQFF
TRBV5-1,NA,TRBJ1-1,CASSSLQANTEAFF
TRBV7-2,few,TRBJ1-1,CASNLGGGEAFF